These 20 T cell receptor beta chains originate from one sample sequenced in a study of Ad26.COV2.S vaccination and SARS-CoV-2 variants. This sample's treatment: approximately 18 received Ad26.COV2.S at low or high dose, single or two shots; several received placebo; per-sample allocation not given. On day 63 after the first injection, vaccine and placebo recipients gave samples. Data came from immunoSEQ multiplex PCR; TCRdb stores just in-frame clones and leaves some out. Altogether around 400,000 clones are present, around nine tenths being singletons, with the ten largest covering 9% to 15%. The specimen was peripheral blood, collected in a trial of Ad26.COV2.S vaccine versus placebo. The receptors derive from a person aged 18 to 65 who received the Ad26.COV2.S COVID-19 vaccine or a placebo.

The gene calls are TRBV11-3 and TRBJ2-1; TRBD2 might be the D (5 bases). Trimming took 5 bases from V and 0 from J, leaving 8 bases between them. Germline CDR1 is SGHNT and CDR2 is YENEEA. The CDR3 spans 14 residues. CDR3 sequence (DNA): TGTGCCAGCAGCCCAGCGGACTCCTACAATGAGCAGTTCTTC. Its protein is CASSPADSYNEQFF.

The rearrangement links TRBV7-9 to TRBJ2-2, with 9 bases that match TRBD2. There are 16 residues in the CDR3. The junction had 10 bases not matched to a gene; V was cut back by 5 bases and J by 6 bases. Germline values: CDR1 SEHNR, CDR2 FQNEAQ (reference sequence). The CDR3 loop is CASSRNSGSIAGELFF. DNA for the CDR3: TGTGCCAGCAGCCGGAATAGCGGGAGTATCGCCGGGGAGCTGTTTTTT.

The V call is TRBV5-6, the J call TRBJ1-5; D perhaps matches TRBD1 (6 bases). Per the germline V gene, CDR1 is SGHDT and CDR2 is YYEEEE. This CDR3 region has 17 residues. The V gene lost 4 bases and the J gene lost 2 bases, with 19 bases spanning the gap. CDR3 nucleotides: TGTGCCAGCAGCCCCCGACGGGGTAAGGGGGGCAATCAGCCCCAGCATTTT. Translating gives CASSPRRGKGGNQPQHF. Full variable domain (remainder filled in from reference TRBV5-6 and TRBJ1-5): DAGVTQSPTHLIKTRGQQVTLRCSPKSGHDTVSWYQQALGQGPQFIFQYYEEEERQRGNFPDRFSGHQFPNYSSELNVNALLLGDSALYLCASSPRRGKGGNQPQHFGDGTRLSIL.

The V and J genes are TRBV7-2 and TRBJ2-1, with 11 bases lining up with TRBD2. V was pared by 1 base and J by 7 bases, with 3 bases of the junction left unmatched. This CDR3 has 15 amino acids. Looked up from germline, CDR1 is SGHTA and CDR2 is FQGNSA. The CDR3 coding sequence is TGTGCCAGCAGCTTAGTGCGACTAGCGGGAAATGAGCAGTTCTTC. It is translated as CASSLVRLAGNEQFF.

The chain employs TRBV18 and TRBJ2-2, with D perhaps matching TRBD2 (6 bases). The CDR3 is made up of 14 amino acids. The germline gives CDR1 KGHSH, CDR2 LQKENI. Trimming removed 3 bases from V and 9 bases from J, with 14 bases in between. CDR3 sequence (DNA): TGTGCCAGCTCACCGGTCGCGGGGTACCGGGAGCTGTTTTTT. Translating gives CASSPVAGYRELFF. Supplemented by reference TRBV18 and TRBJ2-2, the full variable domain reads NAGVMQNPRHLVRRRGQEARLRCSPMKGHSHVYWYRQLPEEGLKFMVYLQKENIIDESGMPKERFSAEFPKEGPSILRIQQVVRGDSAAYFCASSPVAGYRELFFGEGSRLTVL.

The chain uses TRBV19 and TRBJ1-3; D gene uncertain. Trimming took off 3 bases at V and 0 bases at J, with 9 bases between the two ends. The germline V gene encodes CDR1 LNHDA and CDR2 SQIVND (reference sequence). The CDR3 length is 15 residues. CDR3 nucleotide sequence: TGTGCCAGTAGTATCGGCCAGCCCTCTGGAAACACCATATATTTT. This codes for CASSIGQPSGNTIYF.

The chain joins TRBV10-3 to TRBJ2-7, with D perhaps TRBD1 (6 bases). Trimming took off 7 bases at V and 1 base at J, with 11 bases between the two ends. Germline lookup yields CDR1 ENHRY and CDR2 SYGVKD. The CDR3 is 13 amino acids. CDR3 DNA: TGTGCCATCAAGATGGACAGTTCCTACGAGCAGTACTTC. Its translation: CAIKMDSSYEQYF.

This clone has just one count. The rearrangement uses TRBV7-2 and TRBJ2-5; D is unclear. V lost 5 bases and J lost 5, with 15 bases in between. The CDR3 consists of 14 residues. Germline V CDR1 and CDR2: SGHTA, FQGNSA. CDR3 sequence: CASSPGMLRETQYF. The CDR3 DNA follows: TGTGCCAGCAGCCCCGGTATGCTGCGGGAGACCCAGTACTTC.

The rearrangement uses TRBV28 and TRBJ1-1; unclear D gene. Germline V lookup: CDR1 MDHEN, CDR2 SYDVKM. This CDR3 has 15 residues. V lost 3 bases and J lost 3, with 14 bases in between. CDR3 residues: CASSLGGNRDTEAFF. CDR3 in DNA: TGTGCCAGCAGTTTGGGCGGAAACCGAGACACTGAAGCTTTCTTT.

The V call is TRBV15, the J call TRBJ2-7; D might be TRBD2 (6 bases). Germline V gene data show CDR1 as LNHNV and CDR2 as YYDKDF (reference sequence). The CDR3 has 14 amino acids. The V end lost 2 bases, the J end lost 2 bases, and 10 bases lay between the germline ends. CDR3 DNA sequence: TGTGCCACCAGCAGAAACCCGGGGGCCTACGAGCAGTACTTC. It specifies CATSRNPGAYEQYF.

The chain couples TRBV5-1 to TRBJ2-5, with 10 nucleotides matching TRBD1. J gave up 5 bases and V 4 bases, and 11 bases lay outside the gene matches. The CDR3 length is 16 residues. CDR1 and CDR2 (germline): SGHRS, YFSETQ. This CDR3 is CASSRMGQGQSETQYF. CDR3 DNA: TGCGCCAGCAGCAGAATGGGACAGGGGCAATCTGAGACCCAGTACTTC.

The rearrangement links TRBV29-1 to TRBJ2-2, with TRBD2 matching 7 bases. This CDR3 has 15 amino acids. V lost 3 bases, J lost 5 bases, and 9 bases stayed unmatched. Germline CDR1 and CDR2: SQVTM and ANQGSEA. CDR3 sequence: CSVEVGGVETGELFF. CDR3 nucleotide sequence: TGCAGCGTTGAGGTGGGAGGGGTAGAGACCGGGGAGCTGTTTTTT.

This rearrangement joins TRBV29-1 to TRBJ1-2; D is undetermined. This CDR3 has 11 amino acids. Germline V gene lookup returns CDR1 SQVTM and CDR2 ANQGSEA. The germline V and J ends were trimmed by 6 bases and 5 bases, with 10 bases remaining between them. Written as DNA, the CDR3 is TGCAGCGTCGACTTGGGATATGGCTACACCTTC. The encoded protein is CSVDLGYGYTF.

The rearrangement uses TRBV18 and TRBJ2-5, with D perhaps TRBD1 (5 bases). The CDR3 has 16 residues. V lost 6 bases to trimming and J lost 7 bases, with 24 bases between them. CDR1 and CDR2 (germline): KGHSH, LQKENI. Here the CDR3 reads CASSVSLGQIGATQYF. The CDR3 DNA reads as TGTGCCAGCTCGGTCAGCCTTGGACAAATAGGGGCGACCCAGTACTTC.

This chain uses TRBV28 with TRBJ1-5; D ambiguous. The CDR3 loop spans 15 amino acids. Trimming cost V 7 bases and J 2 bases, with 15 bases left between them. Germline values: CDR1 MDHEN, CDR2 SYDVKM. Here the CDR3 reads CASNNPAIGNQPQHF. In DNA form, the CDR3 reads TGTGCCAGCAACAACCCGGCAATAGGCAATCAGCCCCAGCATTTT.

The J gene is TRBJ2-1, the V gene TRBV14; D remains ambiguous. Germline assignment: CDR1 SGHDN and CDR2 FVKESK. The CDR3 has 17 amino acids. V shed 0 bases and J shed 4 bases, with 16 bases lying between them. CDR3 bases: TGTGCCAGCAGCCAAGATGTTTGGGAAGTCGAATACAATGAGCAGTTCTTC. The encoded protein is CASSQDVWEVEYNEQFF.

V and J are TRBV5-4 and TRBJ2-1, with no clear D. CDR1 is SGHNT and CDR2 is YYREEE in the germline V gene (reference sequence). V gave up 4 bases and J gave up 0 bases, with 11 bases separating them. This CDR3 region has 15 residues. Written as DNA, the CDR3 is TGTGCCAGCAGCCCGGGTATTGGCTCCTACAATGAGCAGTTCTTC. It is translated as CASSPGIGSYNEQFF.

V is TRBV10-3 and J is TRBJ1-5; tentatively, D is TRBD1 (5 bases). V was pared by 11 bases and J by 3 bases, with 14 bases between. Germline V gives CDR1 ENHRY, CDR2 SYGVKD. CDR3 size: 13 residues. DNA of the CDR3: TGTGCCTCAACTGGGGGTTTCAATCAGCCCCAGCATTTT. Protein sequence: CASTGGFNQPQHF.

CDR3 bases: TGTGCCAGCAGCTTAGGACAGCGGGGCAATGAGCAGTTCTTC. It translates to CASSLGQRGNEQFF. J is TRBJ2-1 and V is TRBV7-9; 7 bases are a match to TRBD2. The germline V gene has CDR1 SEHNR and CDR2 FQNEAQ (reference sequence). Losses at the gene ends were 1 base for V and 6 bases for J; bases not matched to a gene: 3. The CDR3 length is 14 residues.

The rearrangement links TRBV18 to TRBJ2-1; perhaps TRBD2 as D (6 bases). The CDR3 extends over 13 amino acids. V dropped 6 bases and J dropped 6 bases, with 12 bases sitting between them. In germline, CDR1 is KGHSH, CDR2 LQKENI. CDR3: CASSNGGFNEQFF. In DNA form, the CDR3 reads TGTGCCAGCTCTAACGGGGGTTTCAATGAGCAGTTCTTC.